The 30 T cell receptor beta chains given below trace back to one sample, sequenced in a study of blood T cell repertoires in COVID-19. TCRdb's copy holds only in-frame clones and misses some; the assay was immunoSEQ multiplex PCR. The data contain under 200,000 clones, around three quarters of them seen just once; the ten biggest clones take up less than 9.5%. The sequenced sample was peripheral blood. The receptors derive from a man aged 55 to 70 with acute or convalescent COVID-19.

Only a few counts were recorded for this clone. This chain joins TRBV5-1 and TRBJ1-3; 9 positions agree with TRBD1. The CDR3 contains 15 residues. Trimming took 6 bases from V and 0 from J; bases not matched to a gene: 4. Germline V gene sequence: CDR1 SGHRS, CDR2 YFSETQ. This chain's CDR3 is CASKGQGYSGNTIYF. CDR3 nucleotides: TGCGCCAGCAAGGGACAGGGCTACTCTGGAAACACCATATATTTT.

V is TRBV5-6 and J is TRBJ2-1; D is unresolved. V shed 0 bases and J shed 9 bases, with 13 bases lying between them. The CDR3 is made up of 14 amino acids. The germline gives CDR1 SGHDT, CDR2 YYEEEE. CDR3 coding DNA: TGTGCCAGCAGCTTGGTGACTGGCTTCGGTGAGCAGTTCTTC. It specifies CASSLVTGFGEQFF.

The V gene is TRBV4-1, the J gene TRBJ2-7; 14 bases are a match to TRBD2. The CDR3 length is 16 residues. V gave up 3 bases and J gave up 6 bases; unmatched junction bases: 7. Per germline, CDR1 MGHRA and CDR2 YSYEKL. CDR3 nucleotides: TGCGCCAGCAGCCAGCCAGAGGGACTAGCGGGGGCCGAGCAGTACTTC. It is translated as CASSQPEGLAGAEQYF.

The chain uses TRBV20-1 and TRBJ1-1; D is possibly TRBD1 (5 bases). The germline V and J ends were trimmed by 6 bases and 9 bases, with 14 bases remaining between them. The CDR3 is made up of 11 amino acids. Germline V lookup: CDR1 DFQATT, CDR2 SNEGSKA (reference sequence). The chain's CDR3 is CSAPFGHKAFF. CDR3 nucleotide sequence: TGCAGTGCCCCGTTCGGACACAAAGCTTTCTTT.

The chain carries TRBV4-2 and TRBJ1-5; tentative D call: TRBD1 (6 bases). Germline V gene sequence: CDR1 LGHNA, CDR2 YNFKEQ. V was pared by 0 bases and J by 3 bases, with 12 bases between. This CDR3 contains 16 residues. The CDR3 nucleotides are TGTGCCAGCAGCCAAGATAGAGGGGGTTCCAATCAGCCCCAGCATTTT. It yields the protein CASSQDRGGSNQPQHF.

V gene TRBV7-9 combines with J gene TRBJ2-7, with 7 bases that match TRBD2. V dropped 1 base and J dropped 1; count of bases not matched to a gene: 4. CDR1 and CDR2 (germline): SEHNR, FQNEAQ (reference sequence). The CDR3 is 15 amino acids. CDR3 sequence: CASSLESGVSYEQYF. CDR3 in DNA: TGTGCCAGCAGCTTAGAAAGCGGGGTATCCTACGAGCAGTACTTC.

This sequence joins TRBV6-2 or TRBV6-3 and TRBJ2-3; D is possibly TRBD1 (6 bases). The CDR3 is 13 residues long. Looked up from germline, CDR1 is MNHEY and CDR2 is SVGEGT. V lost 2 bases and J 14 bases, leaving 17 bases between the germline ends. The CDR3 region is CASSYHTGSFMYF. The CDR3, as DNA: TGTGCCAGCAGTTACCACACAGGGTCGTTTATGTATTTT.

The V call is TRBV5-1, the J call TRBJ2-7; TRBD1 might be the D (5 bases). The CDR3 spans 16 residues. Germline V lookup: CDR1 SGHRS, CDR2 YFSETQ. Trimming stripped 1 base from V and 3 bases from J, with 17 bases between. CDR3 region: CASSLSLTDFNYEQYF. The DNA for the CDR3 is TGCGCCAGCAGCTTGTCTCTGACAGACTTCAACTACGAGCAGTACTTC.

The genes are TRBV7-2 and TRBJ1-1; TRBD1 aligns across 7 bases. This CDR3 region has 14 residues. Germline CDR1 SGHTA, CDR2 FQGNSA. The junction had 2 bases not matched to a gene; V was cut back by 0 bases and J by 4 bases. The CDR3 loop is CASSLAHRGTEAFF. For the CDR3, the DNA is TGTGCCAGCAGCTTAGCCCACAGGGGCACTGAAGCTTTCTTT.

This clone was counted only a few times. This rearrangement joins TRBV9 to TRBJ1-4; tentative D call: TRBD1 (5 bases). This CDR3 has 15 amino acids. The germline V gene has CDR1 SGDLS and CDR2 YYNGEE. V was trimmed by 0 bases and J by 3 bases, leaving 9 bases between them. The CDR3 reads CASSVEGEPNEKLFF. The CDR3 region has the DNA TGTGCCAGCAGCGTAGAAGGGGAACCTAATGAAAAACTGTTTTTT.

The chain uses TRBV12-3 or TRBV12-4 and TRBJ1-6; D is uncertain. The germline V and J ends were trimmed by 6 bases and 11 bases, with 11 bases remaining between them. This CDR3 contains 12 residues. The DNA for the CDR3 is TGTGCCAGCAGGCTAACGGGAGCACCCCTCCACTTT. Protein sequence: CASRLTGAPLHF.

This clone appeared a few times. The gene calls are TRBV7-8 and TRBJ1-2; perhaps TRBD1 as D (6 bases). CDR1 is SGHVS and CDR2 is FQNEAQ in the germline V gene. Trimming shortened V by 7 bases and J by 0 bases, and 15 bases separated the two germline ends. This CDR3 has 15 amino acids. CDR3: CASTPGGSTNYGYTF. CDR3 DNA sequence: TGTGCCAGCACCCCGGGGGGCTCAACTAACTATGGCTACACCTTC.

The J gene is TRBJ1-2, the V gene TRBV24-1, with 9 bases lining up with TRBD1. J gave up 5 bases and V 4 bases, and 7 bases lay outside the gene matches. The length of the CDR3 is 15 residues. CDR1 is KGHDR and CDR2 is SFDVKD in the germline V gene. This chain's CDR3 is CATSDLTGGVYGYTF. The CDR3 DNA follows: TGTGCCACCAGTGACCTAACAGGGGGCGTATATGGCTACACCTTC.

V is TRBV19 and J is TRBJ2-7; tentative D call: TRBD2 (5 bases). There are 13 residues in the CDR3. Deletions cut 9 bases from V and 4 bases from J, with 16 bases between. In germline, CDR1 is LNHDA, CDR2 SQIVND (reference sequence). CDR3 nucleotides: TGTGCCAGCAGTCCGGGGAGAATTTACGAGCAGTACTTC. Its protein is CASSPGRIYEQYF.

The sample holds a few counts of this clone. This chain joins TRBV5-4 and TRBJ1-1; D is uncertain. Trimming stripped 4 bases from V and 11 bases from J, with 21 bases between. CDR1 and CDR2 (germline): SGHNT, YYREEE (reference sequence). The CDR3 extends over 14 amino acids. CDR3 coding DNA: TGTGCCAGCAGCGCGCGTCAACCTAGTAGTGACGCTTTCTTT. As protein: CASSARQPSSDAFF.

The CDR3 DNA sequence: TGTGCCAGCAGCTTAAATCAGGAGACCCAGTACTTC. Translating gives CASSLNQETQYF. V usage is TRBV5-6 and J usage is TRBJ2-5; D is uncertain. CDR1 SGHDT and CDR2 YYEEEE come from the germline V gene. Trimming removed 2 bases at V and 5 bases at J, with 7 bases between. This CDR3 spans 12 amino acids.

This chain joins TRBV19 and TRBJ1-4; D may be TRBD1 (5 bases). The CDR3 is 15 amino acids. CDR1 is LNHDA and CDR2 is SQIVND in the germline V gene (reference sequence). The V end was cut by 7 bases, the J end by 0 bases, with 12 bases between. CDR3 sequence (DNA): TGTGCCAGTATGGCCGGGGGAGCAACTAATGAAAAACTGTTTTTT. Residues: CASMAGGATNEKLFF.

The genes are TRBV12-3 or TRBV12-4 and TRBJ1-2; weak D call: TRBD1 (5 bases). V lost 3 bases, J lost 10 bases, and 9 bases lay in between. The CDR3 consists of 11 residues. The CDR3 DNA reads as TGTGCCAGCAGTTTCGGGGGGGACTACACCTTC. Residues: CASSFGGDYTF.

CDR3 amino acids: CASSSGQGSFRLSGANVLTF. DNA of the CDR3: TGTGCCAGCAGTTCGGGACAGGGGAGCTTTAGACTATCTGGGGCCAACGTCCTGACTTTC. The chain links TRBV6-2 or TRBV6-3 to TRBJ2-6, with TRBD1 identical over 10 bases. Germline CDR1 MNHEY, CDR2 SVGEGT. J lost 1 base, V lost 4 bases, and 13 bases had no gene match. The CDR3 has 20 residues.

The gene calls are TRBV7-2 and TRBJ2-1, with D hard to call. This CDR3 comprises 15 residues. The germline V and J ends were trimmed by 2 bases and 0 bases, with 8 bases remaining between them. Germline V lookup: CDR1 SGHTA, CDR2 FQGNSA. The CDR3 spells CASSLKTGSYNEQFF. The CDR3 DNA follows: TGTGCCAGCAGCTTAAAGACGGGCTCCTACAATGAGCAGTTCTTC.

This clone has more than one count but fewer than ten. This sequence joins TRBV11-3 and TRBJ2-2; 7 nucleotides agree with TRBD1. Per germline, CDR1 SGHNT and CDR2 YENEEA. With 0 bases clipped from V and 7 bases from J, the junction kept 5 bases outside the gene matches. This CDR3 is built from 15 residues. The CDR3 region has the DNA TGTGCCAGCAGCTTAGATCCGACAGGGCTCGGGGAGCTGTTTTTT. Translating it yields CASSLDPTGLGELFF.

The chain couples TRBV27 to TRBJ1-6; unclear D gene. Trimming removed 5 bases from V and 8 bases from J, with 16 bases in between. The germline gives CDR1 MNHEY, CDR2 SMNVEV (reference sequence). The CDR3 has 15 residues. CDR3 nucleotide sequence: TGTGCCAGCAGTGTCTCTGTGGGCGCCTATTCACCCCTCCACTTT. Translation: CASSVSVGAYSPLHF.

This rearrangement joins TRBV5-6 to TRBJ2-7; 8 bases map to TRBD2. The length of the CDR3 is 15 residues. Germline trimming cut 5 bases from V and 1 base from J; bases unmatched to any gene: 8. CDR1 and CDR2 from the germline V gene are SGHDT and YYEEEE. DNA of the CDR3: TGTGCCAGCAGTTCACTAGCGGACCCTTCCTACGAGCAGTACTTC. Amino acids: CASSSLADPSYEQYF.

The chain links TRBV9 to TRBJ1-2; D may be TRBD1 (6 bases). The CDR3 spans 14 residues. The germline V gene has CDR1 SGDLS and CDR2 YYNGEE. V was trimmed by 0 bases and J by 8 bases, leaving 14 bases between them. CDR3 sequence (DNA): TGTGCCAGCAGCGTAGCCTCCTTCAGGGGCGGCTACACCTTC. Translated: CASSVASFRGGYTF.

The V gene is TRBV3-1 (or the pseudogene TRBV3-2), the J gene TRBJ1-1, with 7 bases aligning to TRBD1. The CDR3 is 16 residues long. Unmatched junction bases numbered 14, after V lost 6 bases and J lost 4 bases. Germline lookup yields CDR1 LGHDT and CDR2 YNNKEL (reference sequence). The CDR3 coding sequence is TGTGCCAGCAGGGACCCGTATAACAGGGGTGGCACTGAAGCTTTCTTT. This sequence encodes CASRDPYNRGGTEAFF.

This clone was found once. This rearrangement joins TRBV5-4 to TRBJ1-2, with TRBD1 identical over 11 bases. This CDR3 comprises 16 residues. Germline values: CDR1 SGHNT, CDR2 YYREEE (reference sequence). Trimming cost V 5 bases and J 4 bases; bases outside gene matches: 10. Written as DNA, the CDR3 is TGTGCCAGCAGTGCTGGGACAGGGGGTCTTAGCTATGGCTACACCTTC. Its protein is CASSAGTGGLSYGYTF.

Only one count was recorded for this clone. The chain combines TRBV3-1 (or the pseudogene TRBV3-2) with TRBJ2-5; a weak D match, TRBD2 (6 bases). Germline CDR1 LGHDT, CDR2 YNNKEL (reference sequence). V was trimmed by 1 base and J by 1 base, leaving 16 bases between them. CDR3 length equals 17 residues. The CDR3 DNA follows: TGTGCCAGCAGCCAAGTGGGGGGATCTGTTTTCCAAGAGACCCAGTACTTC. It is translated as CASSQVGGSVFQETQYF.

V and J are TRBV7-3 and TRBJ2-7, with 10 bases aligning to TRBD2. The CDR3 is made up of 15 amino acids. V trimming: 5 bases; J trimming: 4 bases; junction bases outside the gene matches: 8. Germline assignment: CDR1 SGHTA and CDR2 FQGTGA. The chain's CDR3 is CASSLTSGAGYEQYF. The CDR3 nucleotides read TGTGCCAGCAGCCTTACTAGCGGGGCTGGGTACGAGCAGTACTTC.

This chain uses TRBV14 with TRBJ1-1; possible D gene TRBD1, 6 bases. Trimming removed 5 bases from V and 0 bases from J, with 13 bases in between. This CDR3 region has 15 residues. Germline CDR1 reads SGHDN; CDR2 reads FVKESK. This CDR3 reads CASSKQGPLNTEAFF. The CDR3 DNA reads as TGTGCCAGCAGCAAACAGGGCCCCCTGAACACTGAAGCTTTCTTT.

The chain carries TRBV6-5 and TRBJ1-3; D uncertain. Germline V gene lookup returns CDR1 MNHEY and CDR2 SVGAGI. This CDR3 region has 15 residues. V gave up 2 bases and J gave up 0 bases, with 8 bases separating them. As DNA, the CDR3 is TGTGCCAGCAGTTACGCACATTTCTCTGGAAACACCATATATTTT. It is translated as CASSYAHFSGNTIYF.